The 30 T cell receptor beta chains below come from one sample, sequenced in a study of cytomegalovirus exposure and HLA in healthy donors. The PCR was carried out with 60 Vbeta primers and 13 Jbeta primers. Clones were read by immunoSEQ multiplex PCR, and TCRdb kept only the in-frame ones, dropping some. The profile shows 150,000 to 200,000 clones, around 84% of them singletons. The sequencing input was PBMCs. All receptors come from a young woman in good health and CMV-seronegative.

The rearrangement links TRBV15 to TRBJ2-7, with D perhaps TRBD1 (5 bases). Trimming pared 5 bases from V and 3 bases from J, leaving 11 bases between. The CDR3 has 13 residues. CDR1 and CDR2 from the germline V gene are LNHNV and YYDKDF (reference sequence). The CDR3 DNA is TGTGCCACCAGCCAAGGACATCGCTACGAGCAGTACTTC. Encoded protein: CATSQGHRYEQYF.

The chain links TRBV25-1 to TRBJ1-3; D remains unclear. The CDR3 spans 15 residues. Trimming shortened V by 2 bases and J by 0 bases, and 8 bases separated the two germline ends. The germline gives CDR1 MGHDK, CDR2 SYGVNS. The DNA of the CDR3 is TGTGCCAGCAGTGAACAACAATACTCTGGAAACACCATATATTTT. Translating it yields CASSEQQYSGNTIYF.

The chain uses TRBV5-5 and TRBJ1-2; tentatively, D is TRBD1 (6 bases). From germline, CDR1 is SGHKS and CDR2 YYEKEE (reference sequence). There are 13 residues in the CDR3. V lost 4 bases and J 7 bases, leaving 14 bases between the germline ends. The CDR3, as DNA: TGTGCCAGCAGCACCGCGGGGGCAGGTGGCTACACCTTC. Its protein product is CASSTAGAGGYTF.

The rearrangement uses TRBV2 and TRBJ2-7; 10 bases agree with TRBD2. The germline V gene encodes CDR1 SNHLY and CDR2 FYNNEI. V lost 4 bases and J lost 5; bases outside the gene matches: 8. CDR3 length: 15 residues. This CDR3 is CASSAPGLAYDEQYF. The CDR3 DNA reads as TGTGCCAGCAGTGCCCCGGGACTAGCGTACGACGAGCAGTACTTC.

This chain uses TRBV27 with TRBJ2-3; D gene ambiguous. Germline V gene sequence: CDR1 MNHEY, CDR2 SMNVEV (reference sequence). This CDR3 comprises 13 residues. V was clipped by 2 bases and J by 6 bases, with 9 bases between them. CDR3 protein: CASSLPPYDTQYF. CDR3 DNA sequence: TGTGCCAGCAGTTTACCCCCCTATGATACGCAGTATTTT.

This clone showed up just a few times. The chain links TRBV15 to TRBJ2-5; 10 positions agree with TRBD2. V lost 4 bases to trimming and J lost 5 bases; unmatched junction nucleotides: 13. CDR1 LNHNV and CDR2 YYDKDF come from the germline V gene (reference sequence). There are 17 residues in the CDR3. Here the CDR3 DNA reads TGTGCCACCAGCAAACCCTCAGGGGCTAGCGGGAGCGAGACCCAGTACTTC. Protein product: CATSKPSGASGSETQYF.

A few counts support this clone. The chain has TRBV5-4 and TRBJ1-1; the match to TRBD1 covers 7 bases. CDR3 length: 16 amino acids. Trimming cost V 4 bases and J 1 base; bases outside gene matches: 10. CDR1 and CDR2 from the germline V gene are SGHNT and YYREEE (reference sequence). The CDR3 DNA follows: TGTGCCAGCAGCCTCGCAGCCGGGACAGCGAACACTGAAGCTTTCTTT. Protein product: CASSLAAGTANTEAFF.

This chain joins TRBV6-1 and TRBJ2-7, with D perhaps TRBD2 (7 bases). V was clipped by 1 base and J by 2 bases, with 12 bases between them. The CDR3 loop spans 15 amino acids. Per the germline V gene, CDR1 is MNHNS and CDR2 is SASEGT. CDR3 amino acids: CASSEGGGVTYEQYF. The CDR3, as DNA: TGTGCCAGCAGTGAAGGGGGGGGCGTAACCTACGAGCAGTACTTC.

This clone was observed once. CDR3: CASSLDGGDYTF. The CDR3, as DNA: TGTGCCAGCAGCTTGGATGGGGGGGACTACACCTTC. V and J are TRBV5-4 and TRBJ1-2; TRBD1 is a possible D gene (5 bases). The CDR3 has 12 residues. V lost 0 bases, J lost 10 bases, and 10 bases lay in between. Germline-derived CDR1 and CDR2 are SGHNT and YYREEE (reference sequence). The variable domain in full, completed from reference TRBV5-4 and TRBJ1-2, reads ETGVTQSPTHLIKTRGQQVTLRCSSQSGHNTVSWYQQALGQGPQFIFQYYREEENGRGNFPPRFSGLQFPNYSSELNVNALELDDSALYLCASSLDGGDYTFGSGTRLTVV.

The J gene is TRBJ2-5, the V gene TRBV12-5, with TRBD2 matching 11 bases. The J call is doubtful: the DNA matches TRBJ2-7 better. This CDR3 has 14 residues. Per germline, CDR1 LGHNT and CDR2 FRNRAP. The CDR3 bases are TGTGCTAGTGGTCTTGGGACTAGCGGCTACGAGCAGTACTTC. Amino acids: CASGLGTSGYEQYF.

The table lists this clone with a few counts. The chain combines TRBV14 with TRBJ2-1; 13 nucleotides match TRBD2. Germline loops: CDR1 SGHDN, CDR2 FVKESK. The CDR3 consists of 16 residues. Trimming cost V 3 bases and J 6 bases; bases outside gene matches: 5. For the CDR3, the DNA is TGTGCCAGCAGCCAGGTTGGACTAGCGGGGGCCAATGAGCAGTTCTTC. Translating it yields CASSQVGLAGANEQFF.

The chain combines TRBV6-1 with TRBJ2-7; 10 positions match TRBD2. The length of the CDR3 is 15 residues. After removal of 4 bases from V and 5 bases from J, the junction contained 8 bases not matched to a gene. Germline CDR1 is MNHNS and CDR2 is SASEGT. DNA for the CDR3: TGTGCCAGCAGTGGGCTAGCGGGAGTTGAGGACGAGCAGTACTTC. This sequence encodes CASSGLAGVEDEQYF.

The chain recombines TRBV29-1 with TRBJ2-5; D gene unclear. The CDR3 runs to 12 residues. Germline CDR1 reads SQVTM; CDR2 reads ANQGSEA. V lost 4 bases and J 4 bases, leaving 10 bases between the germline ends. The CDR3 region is CSVGRARETQYF. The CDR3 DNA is TGCAGCGTTGGCCGAGCTAGAGAGACCCAGTACTTC.

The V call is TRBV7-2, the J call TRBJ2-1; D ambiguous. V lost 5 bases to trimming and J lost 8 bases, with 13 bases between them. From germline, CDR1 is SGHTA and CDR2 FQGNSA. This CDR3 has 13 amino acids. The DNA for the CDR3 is TGTGCCAGCAGCACTCATGGAGTCCATGAGCAGTTCTTC. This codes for CASSTHGVHEQFF.

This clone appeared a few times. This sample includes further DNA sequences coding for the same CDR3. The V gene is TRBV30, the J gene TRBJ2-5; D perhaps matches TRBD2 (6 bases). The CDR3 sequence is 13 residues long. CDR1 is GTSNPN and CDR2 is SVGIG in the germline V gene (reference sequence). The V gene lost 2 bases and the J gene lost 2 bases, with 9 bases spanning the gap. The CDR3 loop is CAWSLGTQETQYF. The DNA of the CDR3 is TGTGCCTGGAGTTTGGGGACTCAAGAGACCCAGTACTTC.

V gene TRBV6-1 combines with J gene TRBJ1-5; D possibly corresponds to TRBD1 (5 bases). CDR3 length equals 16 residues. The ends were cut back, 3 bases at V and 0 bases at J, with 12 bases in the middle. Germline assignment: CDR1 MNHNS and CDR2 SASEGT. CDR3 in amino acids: CASSDWGRASNQPQHF. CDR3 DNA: TGTGCCAGCAGTGATTGGGGGAGGGCTAGCAATCAGCCCCAGCATTTT.

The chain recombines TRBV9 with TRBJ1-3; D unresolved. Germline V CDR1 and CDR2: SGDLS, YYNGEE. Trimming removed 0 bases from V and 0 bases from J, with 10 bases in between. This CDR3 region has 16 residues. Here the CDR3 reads CASSVVTDPSGNTIYF. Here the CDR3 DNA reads TGTGCCAGCAGCGTAGTAACAGACCCCTCTGGAAACACCATATATTTT.

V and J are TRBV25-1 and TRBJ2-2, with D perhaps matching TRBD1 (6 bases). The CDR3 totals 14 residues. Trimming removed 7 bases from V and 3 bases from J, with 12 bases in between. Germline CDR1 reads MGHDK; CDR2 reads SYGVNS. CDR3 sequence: CASTGARDTGELFF. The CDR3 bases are TGTGCCAGCACAGGGGCGCGGGACACCGGGGAGCTGTTTTTT. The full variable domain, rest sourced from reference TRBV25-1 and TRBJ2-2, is EADIYQTPRYLVIGTGKKITLECSQTMGHDKMYWYQQDPGMELHLIHYSYGVNSTEKGDLSSESTVSRIRTEHFPLTLESARPSHTSQYLCASTGARDTGELFFGEGSRLTVL.

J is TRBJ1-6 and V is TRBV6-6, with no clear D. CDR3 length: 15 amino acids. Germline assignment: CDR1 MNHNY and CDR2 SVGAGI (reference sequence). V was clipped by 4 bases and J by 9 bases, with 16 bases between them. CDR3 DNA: TGTGCCAGCAGTTCGAATACAGAAGGTAGTTCACCCCTCCACTTT. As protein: CASSSNTEGSSPLHF.

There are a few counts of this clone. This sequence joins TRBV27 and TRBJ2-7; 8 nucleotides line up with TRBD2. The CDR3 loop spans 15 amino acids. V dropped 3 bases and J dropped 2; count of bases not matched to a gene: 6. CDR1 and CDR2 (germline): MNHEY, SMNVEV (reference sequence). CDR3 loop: CASSFRSGSPYEQYF. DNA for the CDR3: TGTGCCAGCAGTTTCAGAAGCGGGAGTCCCTACGAGCAGTACTTC.

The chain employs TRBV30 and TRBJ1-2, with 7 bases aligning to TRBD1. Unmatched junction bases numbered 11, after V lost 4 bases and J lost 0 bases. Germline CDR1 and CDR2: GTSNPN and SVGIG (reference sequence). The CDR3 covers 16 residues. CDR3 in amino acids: CAWIPGGLGPNYGYTF. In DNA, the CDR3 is TGTGCCTGGATCCCAGGGGGGCTGGGACCTAACTATGGCTACACCTTC.

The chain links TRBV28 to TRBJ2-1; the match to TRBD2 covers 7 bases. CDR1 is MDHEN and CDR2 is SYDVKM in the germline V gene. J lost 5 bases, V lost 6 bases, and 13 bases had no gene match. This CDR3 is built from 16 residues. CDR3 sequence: CASSPPFGTTNNEQFF. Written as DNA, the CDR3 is TGTGCCAGCAGCCCCCCTTTCGGGACTACCAACAATGAGCAGTTCTTC.

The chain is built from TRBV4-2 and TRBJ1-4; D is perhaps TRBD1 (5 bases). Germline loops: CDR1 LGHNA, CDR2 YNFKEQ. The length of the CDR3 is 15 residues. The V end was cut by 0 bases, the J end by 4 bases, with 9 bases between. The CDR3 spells CASSQESGFNEKLFF. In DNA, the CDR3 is TGTGCCAGCAGCCAAGAATCAGGGTTTAATGAAAAACTGTTTTTT.

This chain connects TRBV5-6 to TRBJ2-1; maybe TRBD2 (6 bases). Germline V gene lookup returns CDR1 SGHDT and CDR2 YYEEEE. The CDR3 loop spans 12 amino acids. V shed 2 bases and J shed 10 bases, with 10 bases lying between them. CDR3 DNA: TGTGCCAGCAGCTTCGCGGGGTGGGAGCAGTTCTTC. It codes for CASSFAGWEQFF. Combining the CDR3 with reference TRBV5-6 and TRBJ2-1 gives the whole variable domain DAGVTQSPTHLIKTRGQQVTLRCSPKSGHDTVSWYQQALGQGPQFIFQYYEEEERQRGNFPDRFSGHQFPNYSSELNVNALLLGDSALYLCASSFAGWEQFFGPGTRLTVL.

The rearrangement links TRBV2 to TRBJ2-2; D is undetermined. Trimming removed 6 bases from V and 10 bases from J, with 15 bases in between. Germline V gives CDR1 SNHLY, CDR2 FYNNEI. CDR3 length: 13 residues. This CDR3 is CASSDNIYVELFF. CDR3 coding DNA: TGTGCCAGCAGCGACAATATTTACGTGGAGCTGTTTTTT. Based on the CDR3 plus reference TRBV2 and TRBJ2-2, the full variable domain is EPEVTQTPSHQVTQMGQEVILRCVPISNHLYFYWYRQILGQKVEFLVSFYNNEISEKSEIFDDQFSVERPDGSNFTLKIRSTKLEDSAMYFCASSDNIYVELFFGEGSRLTVL.

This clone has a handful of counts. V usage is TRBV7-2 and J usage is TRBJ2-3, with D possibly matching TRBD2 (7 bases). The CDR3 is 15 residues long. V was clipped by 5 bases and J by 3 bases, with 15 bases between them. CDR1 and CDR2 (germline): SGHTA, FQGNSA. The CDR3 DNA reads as TGTGCCAGCAGCGGGGGGGCAAGTTCTACAGATACGCAGTATTTT. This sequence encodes CASSGGASSTDTQYF.

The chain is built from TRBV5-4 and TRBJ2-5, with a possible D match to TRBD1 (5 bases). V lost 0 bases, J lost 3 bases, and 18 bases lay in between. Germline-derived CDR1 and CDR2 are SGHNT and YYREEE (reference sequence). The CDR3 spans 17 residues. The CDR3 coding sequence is TGTGCCAGCAGCTTGGTGGATGCAGGGCCCGATAAAGAGACCCAGTACTTC. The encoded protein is CASSLVDAGPDKETQYF.

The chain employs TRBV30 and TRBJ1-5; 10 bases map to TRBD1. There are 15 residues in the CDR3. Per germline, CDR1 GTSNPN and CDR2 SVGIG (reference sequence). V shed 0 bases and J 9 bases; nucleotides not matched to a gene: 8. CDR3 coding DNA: TGTGCCTGGAGTGTAAGCGGACAGGGGGGAAGGCCCCAGCATTTT. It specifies CAWSVSGQGGRPQHF.

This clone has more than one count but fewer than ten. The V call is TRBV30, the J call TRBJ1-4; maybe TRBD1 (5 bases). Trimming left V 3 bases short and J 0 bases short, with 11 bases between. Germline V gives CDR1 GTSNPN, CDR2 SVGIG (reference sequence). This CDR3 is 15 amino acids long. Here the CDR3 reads CAWRTGHSTNEKLFF. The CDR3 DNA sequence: TGTGCCTGGAGGACCGGACACTCAACTAATGAAAAACTGTTTTTT.

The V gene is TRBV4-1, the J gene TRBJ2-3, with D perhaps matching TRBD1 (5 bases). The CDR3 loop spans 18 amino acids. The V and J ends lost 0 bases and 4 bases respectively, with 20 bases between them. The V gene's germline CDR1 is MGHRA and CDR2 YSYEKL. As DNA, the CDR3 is TGCGCCAGCAGCCAAGATTCCCGGGCAGGGCTAAGGTCAGATACGCAGTATTTT. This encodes CASSQDSRAGLRSDTQYF.